This TCR beta chain appears in the sequencing data of a study of T-cell memory formation after mild COVID-19. Overall study: TCR clusters were largely donor specific.

CDR1 SGHTA and CDR2 FQGNSA come from the germline V gene. V was shortened by 1 base and J by 1 base, with 13 bases between the two germline ends. This CDR3 is built from 16 residues. This clonotype has a handful of counts. The target antigen is unknown. Findings and caveats of the study: Some clones that responded turned up in pre-infection memory, which suggests that cross-reactive memory joined in.

With constant-segment primers, 5'RACE yielded cDNA libraries of TCR alpha and TCR beta that carried sample barcodes and UMIs. In TCRdb, the 5' RACE reads were re-called with MiXCR into one record per CDR3 protein. The sample lists fewer than 700,000 distinct CDR3 sequences, about 22% occurring once. The sequenced material came from PBMCs or a T cell subset sorted from them (not recorded which). The chain uses TRBV7-2 and TRBJ1-1; the D is unclear. The clonotype was recovered from an adult woman who had mild COVID-19 (a few samples of this study predate the infection). Cell type and time point are not known. CDR3 in DNA: TGTGCCAGCAGCTTAGACCCTGGACTAGGGAACACTGAAGCTTTCTTT. Translating gives CASSLDPGLGNTEAFF.